The source of this T cell receptor beta chain is a study of T cells in Graves' hyperthyroidism and ophthalmopathy. Clinical symptoms, serum thyroxine and TRAb, thyroid ultrasound and orbital computed tomography were used for the diagnoses. Of note for this clonotype: This may stem from a read error, because a much larger clone lies one nucleotide away.

It was RNA transcripts that yielded the amplified TCR beta CDR3 regions. In the first-round RT-PCR of the TCR CDR3, the HTBI primer set was used. One entry per CDR3 protein results from TCRdb running MiXCR on the multiplex PCR reads. The table records roughly 710,000 distinct CDR3 sequences, 35% of them present only once. Sequenced input: blood. The TCR originated in a woman aged 40-49 years with Graves' hyperthyroidism.

CDR3 nucleotides: TGTGCCAGCGGTCCCCGAGGAGCTGGTTCACCCCTCCACTTT. Protein: CASGPRGAGSPLHF. The J gene is TRBJ1-6, the V gene TRBV12-3 or TRBV12-4; D gene uncertain. The CDR3 consists of 14 residues. The germline V and J ends were trimmed by 8 bases and 9 bases, with 17 bases remaining between them.